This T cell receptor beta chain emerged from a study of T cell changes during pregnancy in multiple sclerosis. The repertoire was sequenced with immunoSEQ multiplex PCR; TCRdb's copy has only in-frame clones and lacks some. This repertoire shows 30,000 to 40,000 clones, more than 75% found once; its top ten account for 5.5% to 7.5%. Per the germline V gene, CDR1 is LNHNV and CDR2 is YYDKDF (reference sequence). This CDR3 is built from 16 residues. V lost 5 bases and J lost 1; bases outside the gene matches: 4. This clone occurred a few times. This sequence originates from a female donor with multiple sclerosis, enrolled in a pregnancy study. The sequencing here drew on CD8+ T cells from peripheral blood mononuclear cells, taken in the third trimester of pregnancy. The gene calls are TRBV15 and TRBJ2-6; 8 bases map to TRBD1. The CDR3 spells CATSGGQDSGANVLTF. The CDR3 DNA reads TGTGCCACCAGCGGGGGACAGGATTCTGGGGCCAACGTCCTGACTTTC.